The 28 T cell receptor beta chains given below trace back to one sample, sequenced in a study of prognosis after radiotherapy for stage I lung cancer. Genomic DNA was the source, and TCR beta CDR3 was amplified from it by two-round multiplex PCR. Primers were specific to each TRBV and TRBJ gene in first-round PCR. In TCRdb, the multiplex PCR reads were re-called with MiXCR into one record per CDR3 protein. The top ten hold over 35% of the sample, which has about 14,000 distinct CDR3 sequences, about half seen once. The input for sequencing was PBMCs, taken before or after stereotactic body radiation therapy (not recorded which). Receptor source: a donor of 50 years or more with non-small cell lung cancer.

This sequence joins TRBV15 and TRBJ1-4; tentative D call: TRBD1 (5 bases). Trimming pared 8 bases from V and 8 bases from J, leaving 15 bases between. The CDR3 length is 13 residues. CDR1 is LNHNV, CDR2 YYDKDF, per germline (reference sequence). The CDR3 protein is CATGRDRGEKLFF. CDR3 sequence (DNA): TGTGCCACCGGGAGGGATCGGGGGGAAAAACTGTTTTTT.

Remarks on this clonotype: A far larger clone is off by one base, so a read error is likely. In DNA form, the CDR3 reads TGTGCCAGCAGCCACTACCCGTGGACTACTAGCACAGATACGCAGTATTTT. It translates to CASSHYPWTTSTDTQYF. The chain carries TRBV11-2 and TRBJ2-3, with D possibly TRBD2 on 6 matching bases. Trimming removed 5 bases from V and 0 bases from J, with 18 bases in between. The germline V gene has CDR1 SGHAT and CDR2 FQNNGV. This CDR3 comprises 17 residues.

This clonotype was detected ten times or more. J is TRBJ2-7 and V is TRBV4-1; D uncertain. CDR1 and CDR2 (germline): MGHRA, YSYEKL. Trimming stripped 1 base from V and 2 bases from J, with 24 bases between. This CDR3 has 19 amino acids. CDR3 nucleotides: TGCGCCAGCAGCCAAGCGGCTACGGTCCAGTTGAGACAACCCTACGAGCAGTACTTC. It specifies CASSQAATVQLRQPYEQYF.

Worth noting for this clonotype: This probably arose from a read error, given a far larger clone one base away. V gene TRBV28 combines with J gene TRBJ2-2, with D perhaps given as TRBD1 or TRBD2 (5 bases each). The CDR3 length is 14 residues. The V end lost 3 bases, the J end lost 4 bases, and 9 bases lay between the germline ends. CDR1 is MDHEN, CDR2 SYDVKM, per germline. As DNA, the CDR3 is TGTGCCAGCAGTTTGAGGGGCCTCACCGGGGAGCTGTTTTTT. Amino acids: CASSLRGLTGELFF.

The rearrangement joins TRBV7-9 to TRBJ1-2, with 7 positions matching TRBD1. The CDR3 loop spans 15 amino acids. Germline values: CDR1 SEHNR, CDR2 FQNEAQ (reference sequence). V lost 5 bases and J lost 2; bases outside the gene matches: 8. The CDR3 loop reads CASSPPGQTNYGYTF. CDR3 in DNA: TGTGCCAGCAGCCCACCGGGACAGACGAACTATGGCTACACCTTC. Using reference TRBV7-9 and TRBJ1-2 for the parts outside the CDR3, the full variable domain is DTGVSQNPRHKITKRGQNVTFRCDPISEHNRLYWYRQTLGQGPEFLTYFQNEAQLEKSRLLSDRFSAERPKGSFSTLEIQRTEQGDSAMYLCASSPPGQTNYGYTFGSGTRLTVV.

In its sample, this clonotype was seen a few times. A much larger clone differs from this one at a single base, so this may be a read error. Without the conserved terminal phenylalanine or tryptophan, this CDR3 likely stems from a read error. This chain uses TRBV4-1 with TRBJ2-1; the match to TRBD2 covers 7 bases. Germline V gives CDR1 MGHRA, CDR2 YSYEKL. Trimming cost V 2 bases and J 7 bases; bases outside gene matches: 17. The length of the CDR3 is 18 residues. CDR3 amino acids: CASSQLMGSGEGRNEQFL. The CDR3 DNA sequence: TGCGCCAGCAGCCAATTGATGGGTTCCGGGGAGGGCCGGAATGAGCAGTTCCTC.

CDR3 nucleotides: TGTGCCAGCAGCTCGGCCGCTAGCCCGACCGGGGAGCTGTTTTTT. This encodes CASSSAASPTGELFF. This rearrangement joins TRBV5-4 to TRBJ2-2; weak D call: TRBD2 (5 bases). Germline CDR1 and CDR2: SGHNT and YYREEE (reference sequence). V was shortened by 3 bases and J by 5 bases, with 14 bases between the two germline ends. The CDR3 sequence is 15 residues long.

This clonotype is labeled as medium-sized. For the CDR3, the DNA is TGTGCCAGTAGTAGAACGGGGGGAAAGGGGAATCAGCCCCAGCATTTT. Protein: CASSRTGGKGNQPQHF. The chain joins TRBV19 to TRBJ1-5; maybe TRBD1 (5 bases). Germline V gene data show CDR1 as LNHDA and CDR2 as SQIVND (reference sequence). The CDR3 length is 16 residues. Trimming removed 4 bases at V and 4 bases at J, with 17 bases between.

This clonotype was recorded at least ten times. The chain joins TRBV19 to TRBJ2-7; D tentatively reads TRBD1 or TRBD2 (6 bases each). V was pared by 5 bases and J by 4 bases, with 21 bases between. This CDR3 contains 16 residues. Germline CDR1 and CDR2: LNHDA and SQIVND (reference sequence). The CDR3, as DNA: TGTGCCAGTAGTGATGTCGCCGGGGGCGCTTTTTACGAGCAGTACTTC. It yields the protein CASSDVAGGAFYEQYF.

On this clonotype: A much larger clone is a single base away; this may be a read error. J is TRBJ2-1 and V is TRBV14; D gene uncertain. The germline V gene has CDR1 SGHDN and CDR2 FVKESK. The CDR3 sequence is 12 residues long. Trimming took 0 bases from V and 16 from J, leaving 13 bases between them. This CDR3 is CASSQEPSTDFF. The CDR3, as DNA: TGTGCCAGCAGCCAAGAGCCGAGCACGGATTTCTTC.

This clonotype ranks as medium-sized (0.01 to 0.1%). The genes are TRBV11-3 and TRBJ1-2; perhaps TRBD1 as D (5 bases). Germline V gene sequence: CDR1 SGHNT, CDR2 YENEEA. This CDR3 is built from 17 residues. Trimming removed 6 bases from V and 4 bases from J, with 24 bases in between. The CDR3 DNA reads TGTGCCAGCAGGCCAAGAATCGGGGGAGACGAAACCTATGGCTACACCTTC. It specifies CASRPRIGGDETYGYTF.

The chain has TRBV28 and TRBJ1-1; D remains unclear. CDR1 MDHEN and CDR2 SYDVKM come from the germline V gene. Between the trimmed V and J ends, which lost 9 bases and 3 bases, there was a span of 17 bases. The CDR3 totals 14 residues. For the CDR3, the DNA is TGTGCCAGTGGCCGAGCAGTCCCGTACACTGAAGCTTTCTTT. Translated, it gives CASGRAVPYTEAFF.

A word on this clonotype: This likely reflects a read error, since a far larger clone is one base away. This rearrangement joins TRBV6-1 to TRBJ2-5; TRBD2 matches at 10 bases. The J call may not be correct, given that the DNA end is closer to TRBJ2-1. This CDR3 is built from 16 residues. Looked up from germline, CDR1 is MNHNS and CDR2 is SASEGT. CDR3 in DNA: TGTGCCAGCAGGTTTAGCGGGAGGTTTAAGGGAAATGAGCAGTTCTTC. Protein product: CASRFSGRFKGNEQFF.

The gene calls are TRBV7-8 and TRBJ2-7, with D maybe TRBD2 (7 bases). The CDR3 consists of 12 residues. Trimming removed 5 bases from V and 7 bases from J, with 12 bases in between. CDR1 is SGHVS and CDR2 is FQNEAQ in the germline V gene. The CDR3 DNA reads as TGTGCCAGCAGCCGAGGGGGGGAGGAGCAGTACTTC. It translates to CASSRGGEEQYF.

This clonotype was picked up many times. The J gene is TRBJ1-2, the V gene TRBV4-1; the D gene is possibly TRBD1 (5 bases). The CDR3 runs 15 residues. Germline V gene sequence: CDR1 MGHRA, CDR2 YSYEKL. The V and J ends lost 1 base and 3 bases respectively, with 12 bases between them. As DNA, the CDR3 is TGCGCCAGCAGCCAAGTTGCCGGGACGGACTATGGCTACACCTTC. This translates into CASSQVAGTDYGYTF.

CDR3 bases: TGTGCCAGTAGAACCGGGACAGGATCCTACGAGCAGTACTTC. Translated: CASRTGTGSYEQYF. The V and J genes are TRBV12-3 or TRBV12-4 and TRBJ2-7; the match to TRBD1 covers 8 bases. This CDR3 has 14 residues. J was trimmed by 1 base and V by 9 bases; bases with no gene match: 8.

For this clonotype: The final CDR3 position lacks the conserved phenylalanine or tryptophan, pointing to a likely read error. This sequence joins TRBV9 and TRBJ2-6; perhaps TRBD1 as D (6 bases). CDR1 SGDLS and CDR2 YYNGEE come from the germline V gene. This CDR3 has 18 amino acids. CDR3 sequence reads: CASRVVPGQISGANVLTS. The CDR3 coding sequence is TGTGCCAGCAGAGTAGTCCCGGGACAAATCTCTGGGGCCAACGTCCTGACTTCC.

At least ten counts were recorded for this clonotype. The rearrangement links TRBV28 to TRBJ1-5, with a weak D call TRBD1 (6 bases). V was shortened by 6 bases and J by 2 bases, with 11 bases between the two germline ends. There are 14 residues in the CDR3. Per the germline V gene, CDR1 is MDHEN and CDR2 is SYDVKM. Here the CDR3 DNA reads TGTGCCAGCAGCGGGGGCCCAGGCAATCAGCCCCAGCATTTT. This sequence encodes CASSGGPGNQPQHF.

This clonotype was detected once. The CDR3 spells CASSVEGEAYYNEQFF. CDR3 DNA sequence: TGTGCCAGCAGCGTCGAAGGGGAGGCCTACTACAATGAGCAGTTCTTC. V usage is TRBV7-9 and J usage is TRBJ2-1, with D maybe TRBD2 (6 bases). V lost 5 bases to trimming and J lost 3 bases, with 17 bases between them. Germline CDR1 SEHNR, CDR2 FQNEAQ (reference sequence). The CDR3 is 16 residues long.

The sample holds many counts of this clonotype. This chain joins TRBV7-3 and TRBJ2-5; either TRBD1 or TRBD2 may supply D (5 bases each). Germline CDR1 and CDR2: SGHTA and FQGTGA. V was clipped by 2 bases and J by 2 bases, with 6 bases between them. The CDR3 length is 13 residues. This CDR3 reads CASSLGGQETQYF. The CDR3 DNA follows: TGTGCCAGCAGCTTAGGGGGACAAGAGACCCAGTACTTC.

V is TRBV7-8 and J is TRBJ2-3, with 13 nucleotides matching TRBD2. J lost 3 bases, V lost 4 bases, and 10 bases had no gene match. Germline V gene sequence: CDR1 SGHVS, CDR2 FQNEAQ. This CDR3 has 18 residues. For the CDR3, the DNA is TGTGCCAGCAGCTCTCCCGGGACTAGCGGGATTCGGACAGATACGCAGTATTTT. Its protein is CASSSPGTSGIRTDTQYF. Based on the CDR3 plus reference TRBV7-8 and TRBJ2-3, the full variable domain is GAGVSQSPRYKVAKRGQDVALRCDPISGHVSLFWYQQALGQGPEFLTYFQNEAQLDKSGLPSDRFFAERPEGSVSTLKIQRTQQEDSAVYLCASSSPGTSGIRTDTQYFGPGTRLTVL.

The sample holds many counts of this clonotype. The rearrangement joins TRBV5-1 to TRBJ2-3, with D unclear. Germline-derived CDR1 and CDR2 are SGHRS and YFSETQ. The V and J ends lost 0 bases and 0 bases respectively, with 8 bases between them. The CDR3 sequence is 15 residues long. The CDR3 bases are TGCGCCAGCAGCTTGGGACCCACTAGCACAGATACGCAGTATTTT. Protein product: CASSLGPTSTDTQYF.

A remark on this clonotype: A much larger clone differs from this one at a single base, so this may be a read error. The V call is TRBV5-5, the J call TRBJ2-1; 11 bases are shared with TRBD2. This CDR3 is 16 amino acids long. CDR1 and CDR2 from the germline V gene are SGHKS and YYEKEE (reference sequence). Unmatched junction bases numbered 8, after V lost 0 bases and J lost 9 bases. CDR3 sequence (DNA): TGTGCCAGCAGCTTGGGGACTAGCGGGTGGGTAGGTGAGCAGTTCTTC. The encoded protein is CASSLGTSGWVGEQFF.

Concerning this clonotype: Mismatch with germline at one junction end may stem from a read error. The chain recombines TRBV5-1 with TRBJ1-6, with a tentative D call TRBD1 (5 bases). The CDR3 runs 15 residues. Germline V gives CDR1 SGHRS, CDR2 YFSETQ. The CDR3 is CDSSFGRGVSSPLHF. The CDR3 DNA reads TGCGACAGCAGCTTTGGTCGAGGGGTGTCGTCACCCCTACACTTT.

This clonotype was observed many times. The chain joins TRBV4-1 to TRBJ2-5; D possibly corresponds to TRBD1 (6 bases). The CDR3 spans 14 residues. The ends were cut back, 2 bases at V and 3 bases at J, with 10 bases in the middle. Germline CDR1 MGHRA, CDR2 YSYEKL. This chain's CDR3 is CASSQTGSKETQYF. CDR3 nucleotide sequence: TGCGCCAGCAGCCAAACAGGGTCTAAAGAGACCCAGTACTTC.

In this sample, this clonotype turned up many times. V and J are TRBV18 and TRBJ1-1; no definite D call. Germline values: CDR1 KGHSH, CDR2 LQKENI. The CDR3 spans 15 residues. Deletions cut 5 bases from V and 0 bases from J, with 13 bases between. In DNA, the CDR3 is TGTGCCAGCTCAAGGCAAGATCGCATGAACACTGAAGCTTTCTTT. Its translation: CASSRQDRMNTEAFF.

About this clonotype itself: This sequence is one base from a far larger clone and is likely a read error. The chain joins TRBV6-5 to TRBJ2-7; D perhaps matches TRBD2 (7 bases). CDR1 and CDR2 from the germline V gene are MNHEY and SVGAGI. The CDR3 extends over 14 amino acids. V lost 7 bases, J lost 7 bases, and 20 bases lay in between. CDR3 protein: CASKGGGAIEEQYF. CDR3 sequence (DNA): TGTGCCAGCAAGGGAGGGGGGGCCATCGAGGAGCAGTACTTC.

As to this clonotype: Being one base from a much bigger clone, this may be a read error. The rearrangement links TRBV10-2 to TRBJ2-5; D gene ambiguous. The CDR3 has 14 amino acids. In germline, CDR1 is WSHSY, CDR2 SAAADI. The DNA of the CDR3 is TGCGCCAGAAGTGAGTCGATGGTGGTAGAGACCCAGTACTTC. Amino acid sequence: CARSESMVVETQYF.